This section outlines one TCR beta chain sequence together with its context. Its antigen is unidentified. The library attached unique molecular identifiers to individual cDNA molecules. TCRdb recomputed calls from the RACE reads with MiXCR, one row per CDR3 protein. Found here are tens of thousands of distinct CDR3 sequences, around a tenth of them singletons; the top ten hold 11% to 15%. Indicated time point: pre-sensitization, week 0. As for treatment: therapeutic diphenylcyclopropenone sensitization with weekly scalp DPC. Blood sampling preceded each patch test application. These data originate in a study of human T cells and chemical hapten exposure. General observations from the study: Controls formed significantly fewer large CDR3 similarity clusters than expanded TCRs did.

The CDR3 runs 15 residues. V was clipped by 4 bases and J by 4 bases; unmatched bases: 8. Germline V gene data show CDR1 as SGHDT and CDR2 as YYEEEE. The chain employs TRBV5-6 and TRBJ1-5; 7 nucleotides agree with TRBD1. The source was whole blood, collected in connection with sensitization to the hapten diphenylcyclopropenone (DPC). This TCR was recovered from a woman between 35 and 50 years old with alopecia areata. Some clones in this sample may be carry-over from other donors' samples. The CDR3 protein is CASSRAPTGNQPQHF. CDR3 DNA: TGTGCCAGCAGCCGGGCCCCGACAGGGAATCAGCCCCAGCATTTT.